The 2 T cell receptor beta chains below were found in one sample sequenced in a study of response to subunit inactivated influenza vaccine. A single record per CDR3 protein comes from TCRdb applying MiXCR to the RT-PCR reads. This table holds about 520,000 distinct CDR3 sequences, roughly 25% found once. The starting material was CD4+ T cells sorted from PBMCs, obtained 4 to 6 days after vaccination. These receptors were collected from a middle-aged man who received an inactivated influenza vaccine.

This clonotype was observed a few times. As DNA, the CDR3 is TGTGCCAGTGGGCTAGCGGGAGGAGAGACCCAGTACTTC. Its translation: CASGLAGGETQYF. The chain carries TRBV3-1 and TRBJ2-5, with 11 bases identical to TRBD2. The CDR3 has 13 residues. From germline, CDR1 is LGHDT and CDR2 YNNKEL (reference sequence). The junction had 4 bases not matched to a gene; V was cut back by 9 bases and J by 4 bases.

This clonotype was seen only once. The J gene is TRBJ2-1, the V gene TRBV20-1; 8 nucleotides match TRBD2. Germline CDR1 is DFQATT and CDR2 is SNEGSKA (reference sequence). V shed 6 bases, J shed 2 bases, and the junction held 12 bases outside the gene matches. The CDR3 sequence is 16 residues long. The CDR3 spells CSATGRSRGAYNEQFF. In DNA form, the CDR3 reads TGCAGTGCCACTGGCCGCTCGCGGGGGGCCTACAATGAGCAGTTCTTC.